This T cell receptor beta chain comes out of a study of blood T cell repertoires in COVID-19. Turning to the study itself: Acute and convalescent COVID-19 specimens originated in the United States, Italy and Spain.

In the source study's methods: Amplification from reference gene primers served as the basis for estimated nucleated cell counts. Assay: immunoSEQ multiplex PCR; the TCRdb copy retains only in-frame clones and omits some. Clone size and V and J calls were adopted from that table, with D and trimming inferred from the DNA. The sample includes just over 65,000 clones, roughly nine tenths seen only once; the top ten take 1.4% to 1.5%. Germline-derived CDR1 and CDR2 are SGHAT and FQNNGV. V lost 3 bases and J 3 bases, leaving 11 bases between the germline ends. This CDR3 has 14 residues. This receptor was identified in a man aged 55 to 69 with acute or convalescent COVID-19. The chain employs TRBV11-2 and TRBJ1-1; D gene ambiguous. Source material: peripheral blood. The chain's CDR3 is CASSLVLRDTEAFF. CDR3 sequence (DNA): TGTGCCAGCAGCTTGGTCTTGCGGGACACTGAAGCTTTCTTT.